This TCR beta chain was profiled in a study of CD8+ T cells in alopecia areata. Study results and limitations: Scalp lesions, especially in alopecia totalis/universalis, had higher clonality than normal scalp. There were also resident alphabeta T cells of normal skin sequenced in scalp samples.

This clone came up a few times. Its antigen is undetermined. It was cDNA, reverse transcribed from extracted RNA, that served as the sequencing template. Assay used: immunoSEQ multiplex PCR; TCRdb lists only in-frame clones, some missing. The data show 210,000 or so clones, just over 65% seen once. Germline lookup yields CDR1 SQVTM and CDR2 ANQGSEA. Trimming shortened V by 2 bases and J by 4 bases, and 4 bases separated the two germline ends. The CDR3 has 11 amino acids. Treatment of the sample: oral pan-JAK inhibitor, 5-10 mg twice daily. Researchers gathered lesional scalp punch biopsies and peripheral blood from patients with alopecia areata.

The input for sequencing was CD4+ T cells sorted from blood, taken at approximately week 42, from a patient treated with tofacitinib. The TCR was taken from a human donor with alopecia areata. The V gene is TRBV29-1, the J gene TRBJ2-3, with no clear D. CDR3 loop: CSVEPSDTQYF. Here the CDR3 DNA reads TGCAGCGTTGAACCCTCAGATACGCAGTATTTT.